This T cell receptor (beta chain) was documented in a study of T cell responses to AZD1222 COVID-19 vaccine. Unmatched junction bases numbered 7, after V lost 11 bases and J lost 0 bases. CDR1 and CDR2 from the germline V gene are MDHEN and SYDVKM. The CDR3 sequence is 14 residues long. TCRdb keeps only in-frame clones here, not all; method: immunoSEQ multiplex PCR. Counted here are about 110,000 clones, nearly 90% occurring once; the ten biggest clones make up approximately 3%. The TCR comes from an adult in good health. The chain uses TRBV28 and TRBJ1-5; TRBD1 matches 7 bases. The starting material was peripheral blood, obtained on day 0 of AZD1222 vaccination. CDR3 sequence reads: CAGGTANSNQPQHF. The CDR3 DNA reads as TGTGCCGGTGGGACAGCGAATAGCAATCAGCCCCAGCATTTT.